A selection of T cell receptor beta chains follows, all from one sample in a study of blood T cell repertoires in COVID-19. Generated by immunoSEQ multiplex PCR, the TCRdb table keeps only in-frame clones and is missing some. The top ten hold 10% of the sample, which has 60,000 or so clones, about 90% seen once. The sequenced sample consisted of peripheral blood. The receptors were sampled from a human donor with acute or convalescent COVID-19. The donor label of this sample is uncertain. The CDR3 runs from the conserved cysteine through the conserved F or W. The order of the fields is V gene, D gene, J gene, clone size, CDR3 protein, CDR3 DNA. The D gene is left open where the match is weak. Clone size, where shown, is once, few, many, or a class for clones that have expanded.

V: TRBV24-1
D: TRBD2
J: TRBJ2-2
size: NA
CDR3: CATGAGGWTGELFF
DNA: TGTGCCACCGGGGCGGGAGGGTGGACCGGGGAGCTGTTTTTT

V: TRBV3-1/TRBV3-2
D: NA
J: TRBJ2-2
size: NA
CDR3: CASSQGSGGELFF
DNA: TGTGCCAGCAGCCAAGGGTCGGGCGGGGAGCTGTTTTTT

V: TRBV3-1/TRBV3-2
D: TRBD2
J: TRBJ2-3
size: NA
CDR3: CASSSYLTSGSTDTQYF
DNA: TGTGCCAGCAGCTCATATCTGACTAGCGGATCCACAGATACGCAGTATTTT

V: TRBV5-1
D: NA
J: TRBJ2-3
size: NA
CDR3: CASSFSGVSTDTQYF
DNA: TGCGCCAGCAGCTTCTCCGGGGTTAGCACAGATACGCAGTATTTT

V: TRBV2
D: NA
J: TRBJ2-7
size: NA
CDR3: CASTWGGGSYEQYF
DNA: TGTGCCAGCACGTGGGGCGGCGGATCCTACGAGCAGTACTTC

V: TRBV5-6
D: NA
J: TRBJ1-4
size: few
CDR3: CASSPPTLGETIGEKLFF
DNA: TGTGCCAGCAGCCCACCCACTCTTGGCGAGACAATCGGTGAAAAACTGTTTTTT

V: TRBV7-2
D: NA
J: TRBJ1-6
size: few
CDR3: CASRLRGKGSPLHF
DNA: TGTGCCAGCAGGTTAAGGGGGAAAGGTTCACCCCTCCACTTT

V: TRBV5-1
D: TRBD2
J: TRBJ2-3
size: once
CDR3: CASSLTGGQRDTQYF
DNA: TGCGCCAGCAGCTTGACGGGGGGGCAAAGAGATACGCAGTATTTT

V: TRBV3-1/TRBV3-2
D: NA
J: TRBJ2-6
size: NA
CDR3: CASSQSAGRFSGANVLTF
DNA: TGTGCCAGCAGCCAGTCGGCCGGGAGATTCTCTGGGGCCAACGTCCTGACTTTC

V: TRBV24-1
D: TRBD2
J: TRBJ2-1
size: NA
CDR3: CATSDSLMASGRANEQFF
DNA: TGTGCCACCAGTGATTCCCTCATGGCTAGCGGGAGAGCCAATGAGCAGTTCTTC

V: TRBV7-9
D: TRBD1
J: TRBJ1-5
size: NA
CDR3: CASSQGGTAQPQHF
DNA: TGTGCCAGCAGCCAAGGAGGGACAGCTCAGCCCCAGCATTTT

V: TRBV7-8
D: NA
J: TRBJ2-2
size: NA
CDR3: CASSPPGGYTGELFF
DNA: TGTGCCAGCAGCCCCCCGGGCGGGTACACCGGGGAGCTGTTTTTT

V: TRBV19
D: TRBD1
J: TRBJ1-1
size: NA
CDR3: CASSGKGGAVNTEAFF
DNA: TGTGCCAGTAGTGGGAAAGGGGGCGCGGTGAACACTGAAGCTTTCTTT

V: TRBV5-1
D: NA
J: TRBJ2-3
size: NA
CDR3: CASSEGLSLPQNTQYF
DNA: TGCGCCAGCAGCGAGGGACTTTCACTACCACAGAATACGCAGTATTTT

V: TRBV18
D: NA
J: TRBJ1-1
size: NA
CDR3: CASSPTRVSPGNTEAFF
DNA: TGTGCCAGCTCACCAACCAGGGTGAGTCCGGGGAACACTGAAGCTTTCTTT

V: TRBV3-1/TRBV3-2
D: TRBD1
J: TRBJ1-2
size: NA
CDR3: CASSQLDRVYGYTF
DNA: TGTGCCAGCAGCCAATTGGACAGGGTTTATGGCTACACCTTC

V: TRBV6-5
D: NA
J: TRBJ1-5
size: NA
CDR3: CASRAYSNQPQHF
DNA: TGTGCCAGCAGGGCTTATAGCAATCAGCCCCAGCATTTT

V: TRBV5-1
D: NA
J: TRBJ2-2
size: NA
CDR3: CASSLDRNTGELFF
DNA: TGCGCCAGCAGTTTAGACAGAAACACCGGGGAGCTGTTTTTT

V: TRBV7-2
D: NA
J: TRBJ1-2
size: NA
CDR3: CASSLGGLTYGYTF
DNA: TGTGCCAGCAGCTTAGGAGGATTGACCTATGGCTACACCTTC

V: TRBV7-9
D: TRBD2
J: TRBJ2-2
size: once
CDR3: CASRLAGGFTGELFF
DNA: TGTGCCAGCAGGCTAGCGGGGGGTTTCACCGGGGAGCTGTTTTTT

V: TRBV10-3
D: TRBD1
J: TRBJ1-2
size: NA
CDR3: CAIAGTGEYGYTF
DNA: TGTGCCATCGCCGGGACAGGGGAGTACGGCTACACCTTC

V: TRBV7-9
D: TRBD2
J: TRBJ2-1
size: NA
CDR3: CASEDGGGRGNEQFF
DNA: TGTGCCAGCGAAGATGGGGGCGGGAGGGGCAATGAGCAGTTCTTC

V: TRBV6-4
D: TRBD2
J: TRBJ2-7
size: once
CDR3: CASSELAGAPYEQYF
DNA: TGTGCCAGCAGTGAGCTAGCGGGAGCCCCCTACGAGCAGTACTTC

V: TRBV21-1
D: NA
J: TRBJ1-2
size: few
CDR3: CASSKLGTVYGYTF
DNA: TGTGCCAGCAGCAAATTGGGGACAGTCTATGGCTACACCTTC